This note documents a single T cell receptor (beta chain) sequence. It has no known antigen specificity. Per-base quality was not reported, and no clone a single base away is much larger than it. These data originate in a study of CD39 and CD103 CD8 tumor-infiltrating T cells listed by TCRdb under 2018. Study-level background: The repertoire comparisons shown came from four patients: one with an HPV-positive HNSCC, one with an HPV-negative HNSCC, one with ovarian cancer and one with melanoma. TCRbeta CDR3 deep sequencing compared repertoires of CD8 TIL subsets defined by CD103 and CD39 with peripheral memory CD8 T cells.

At the time of sample collection the patients were not on therapy, although prior treatments varied from chemotherapy, radiotherapy, surgery and immunotherapy to no treatment. After thawing, cells went through T lymphocyte enrichment using a negative-selection kit, with EpCAM beads added for tumor-infiltrating lymphocytes. Memory CD8 T cells were sorted as CD8+CD4-CD45RA- cells irrespective of CCR7 expression. Before analysis, peripheral blood mononuclear cells were isolated on a Ficoll-Paque PLUS gradient and cryopreserved. Populations were sorted on a FACSAria II to approximately 99% purity, and the cell pellets were frozen for TCR sequencing without being cultured. Genomic DNA was extracted with the DNeasy Blood and Tissue Kit from around 10,000 to 100,000 sorted cells per subset. The immunoSEQ service sequenced and mapped the TCRbeta V-J or V-D-J regions, with each sample reaching coverage above 8x. In the source study's methods: Analysis was limited to productive rearrangements exported from the immunoSEQ Analyzer platform, and clonality was evaluated on the 500 most abundant clones. The Morisita-Horn similarity index and the Jaccard index were used to quantify repertoire overlap between populations. Morisita-Horn similarity between CD8 T-cell subset TCR repertoires was measured in about 6 cancer patients. The clones in this table, taken by TCRdb from immuneACCESS, are in-frame only. Not every clone is retained; where verified, under half of the shortfall comes from an unresolved V gene, and the cause of the rest is unknown. D and trimming were read from the DNA, whereas the V and J calls and clone size are those reported in that table. The table for this sample lists approximately 17,000 clones; 75% to 95% of them were counted only once. The ten largest clones take up more than 4% of the sample.

The CDR3, cysteine through phenylalanine, is 15 amino acids long. The DNA shown is the 45-base CDR3, in frame from base 1. The trim is 3 bases for V and 3 bases for J, with a gap of 12 bases between the germline ends. For CDR1 and CDR2, the germline V gene (reference sequence) lists SEHNR and FQNEAQ. The paper as a whole reports these results and caveats: Compared with DN and SP CD8 TILs and with blood memory CD8 T cells, DP CD8 TILs appeared more oligoclonal, with the top 30 clonotypes covering roughly 55-90%. Clonotypes from DP TILs were seldom detected in blood or uninvolved lymph node, while clonotypes from DN TILs overlapped to a large extent with peripheral memory CD8 repertoires.

This receptor was taken from a human donor with head and neck squamous cell carcinoma. The chain is assembled from TRBV7-9 and TRBJ1-3; tentative D gene TRBD1, with 6 bases matching. Sequencing was done on a sample of CD8+ T cells sorted from blood. The cell subset or site label here, explained by the study, means: total memory CD8 T cells (CD45RA-CCR7+/-) from blood or uninvolved lymph node. The CDR3: CASSLAGVYGNTIYF. In nucleotide form, the sequence is TGTGCCAGCAGCTTGGCAGGGGTGTATGGAAACACCATATATTTT.